This TCR beta chain was found in a study of blood T cell repertoires in COVID-19. Study at large: Collection of acute and convalescent COVID-19 samples took place in the United States, Italy and Spain. Sources were T cells, B-cell-depleted T cells, or PBMCs; the material itself was cDNA or gDNA.

Assay: immunoSEQ multiplex PCR; the TCRdb copy retains only in-frame clones and omits some. In the table there are about 93,000 clones, roughly 90% of which are singletons. Sequencing was performed on peripheral blood. The source of this sequence is a human donor with active COVID-19. The donor label of this sample is uncertain.

CDR3 nucleotide sequence: TGCGCCAGCAGCTTGTTTCGGGGGGGATTGGATACGCAGTATTTT. It encodes CASSLFRGGLDTQYF. V is TRBV5-1 and J is TRBJ2-3; 8 bases are shared with TRBD2. CDR1 and CDR2 (germline): SGHRS, YFSETQ. V shed 1 base, J shed 6 bases, and the junction held 7 bases outside the gene matches. The CDR3 runs to 15 residues.